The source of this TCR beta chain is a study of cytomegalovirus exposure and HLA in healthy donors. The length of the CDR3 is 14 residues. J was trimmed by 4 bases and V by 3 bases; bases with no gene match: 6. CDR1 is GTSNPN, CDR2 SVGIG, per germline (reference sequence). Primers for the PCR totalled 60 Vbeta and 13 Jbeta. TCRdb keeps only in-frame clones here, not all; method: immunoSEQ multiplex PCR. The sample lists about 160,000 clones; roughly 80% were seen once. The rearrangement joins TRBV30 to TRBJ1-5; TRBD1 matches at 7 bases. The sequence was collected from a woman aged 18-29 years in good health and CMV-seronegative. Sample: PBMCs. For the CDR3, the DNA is TGTGCCTGGAGCCAACTGACAGGGAATCAGCCCCAGCATTTT. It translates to CAWSQLTGNQPQHF.